This TCR beta chain was sequenced in a study of cytomegalovirus exposure and HLA in healthy donors. Study-level points and caveats: Information on immune exposure was restricted to one variable (CMV serostatus). Presence/absence analysis assumed near-uniform sequencing depth across donors.

Primers included in the PCR were 60 Vbeta and 13 Jbeta primers. Repertoires were generated with immunoSEQ multiplex PCR, while TCRdb's copy carries only in-frame clones and drops some. The table includes 200,000 or so clones, 80% to 85% detected once. At sampling all donors were nominally healthy, likely with unrecorded immune exposures. A word on this clone: Its specificity is unknown.

Looked up from germline, CDR1 is LNHDA and CDR2 is SQIVND (reference sequence). This CDR3 spans 15 amino acids. V shed 2 bases and J shed 7 bases, with 17 bases lying between them. The sequence was obtained from a woman in her forties or fifties in good health and CMV-seropositive. The chain employs TRBV19 and TRBJ1-2; weak D call: TRBD1 (5 bases). Sequencing input: PBMCs. CDR3 sequence reads: CASSIKEEGPAGYTF. The CDR3, as DNA: TGTGCCAGTAGTATAAAAGAGGAGGGGCCAGCTGGCTACACCTTC.